These 2 T cell receptor beta chains originate from one sample sequenced in a study of blood T cell repertoires in COVID-19. Some clones are missing from TCRdb's copy, which holds only in-frame ones; the method was immunoSEQ multiplex PCR. The sample holds fewer than 250,000 clones, about 83% seen once. Specimen: peripheral blood. Every receptor here comes from a woman in her sixties or seventies with active or convalescent COVID-19.

The CDR3 protein is CASSSGHSYNNSPLHF. In DNA form, the CDR3 reads TGTGCCAGCAGCTCGGGACACTCGTATAATAATTCACCCCTCCACTTT. This sequence joins TRBV5-6 and TRBJ1-6, with D tentatively TRBD1 (6 bases). The CDR3 is 16 residues long. V shed 3 bases and J shed 5 bases, with 15 bases lying between them. CDR1 and CDR2 (germline): SGHDT, YYEEEE.

V usage is TRBV28 and J usage is TRBJ1-6, with TRBD1 as a possible D gene (6 bases). The V end was cut by 2 bases, the J end by 7 bases, with 15 bases between. Looked up from germline, CDR1 is MDHEN and CDR2 is SYDVKM. The CDR3 is 16 amino acids. The DNA of the CDR3 is TGTGCCAGCAGTTTAACGGCAGGGGCCCTCAATTCACCCCTCCACTTT. This translates into CASSLTAGALNSPLHF.